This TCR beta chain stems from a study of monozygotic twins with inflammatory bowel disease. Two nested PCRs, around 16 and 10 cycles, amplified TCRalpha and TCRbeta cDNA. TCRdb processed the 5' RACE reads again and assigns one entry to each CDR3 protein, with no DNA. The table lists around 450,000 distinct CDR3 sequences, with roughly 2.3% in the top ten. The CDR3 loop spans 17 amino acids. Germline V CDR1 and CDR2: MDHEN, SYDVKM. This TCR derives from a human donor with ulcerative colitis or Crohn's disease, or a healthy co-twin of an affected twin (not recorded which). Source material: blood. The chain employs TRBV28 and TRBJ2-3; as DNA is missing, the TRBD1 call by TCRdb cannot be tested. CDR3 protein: CASSLGLGQRSTDTQYF. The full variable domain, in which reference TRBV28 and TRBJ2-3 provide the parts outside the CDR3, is DVKVTQSSRYLVKRTGEKVFLECVQDMDHENMFWYRQDPGLGLRLIYFSYDVKMKEKGDIPEGYSVSREKKERFSLILESASTNQTSMYLCASSLGLGQRSTDTQYFGPGTRLTVL.